These 21 T cell receptor beta chains originate from one sample sequenced in a study of T-cell memory formation after mild COVID-19. TCRdb reprocessed the 5' RACE reads with MiXCR, giving one entry per CDR3 protein. The data contain approximately 150,000 distinct CDR3 sequences, about 14% of them singletons. The specimen was PBMCs or a T cell subset sorted from them (not recorded which). The receptors were sampled from an adult woman who had mild COVID-19 (a few samples of this study predate the infection). Cell type and time point are not known.

The rearrangement links TRBV3-1 to TRBJ1-4; D is undetermined. Looked up from germline, CDR1 is LGHDT and CDR2 is YNNKEL (reference sequence). V lost 0 bases to trimming and J lost 8 bases, with 4 bases between them. The CDR3 is made up of 12 amino acids. The CDR3 region has the DNA TGTGCCAGCAGCCAAGAGGACGAAAAACTGTTTTTT. It encodes CASSQEDEKLFF.

V gene TRBV29-1 combines with J gene TRBJ2-7; 10 bases are a match to TRBD1. The germline V gene encodes CDR1 SQVTM and CDR2 ANQGSEA. The J segment lost 2 bases and the V segment lost 4 bases, leaving 2 bases of the junction unmatched. The CDR3 has 13 amino acids. Here the CDR3 DNA reads TGCAGCGTTGGGACAGGGGGAACCTACGAGCAGTACTTC. The encoded protein is CSVGTGGTYEQYF.

The chain is built from TRBV5-1 and TRBJ1-3; the match to TRBD1 covers 7 bases. This CDR3 spans 16 amino acids. J was trimmed by 2 bases and V by 3 bases; bases with no gene match: 8. The germline V gene has CDR1 SGHRS and CDR2 YFSETQ. The CDR3 nucleotides read TGCGCCAGCAGCTATACAGGGGCCTCCGCTGGAAACACCATATATTTT. This translates into CASSYTGASAGNTIYF.

This chain connects TRBV5-1 to TRBJ1-4; weak D call: TRBD1 (5 bases). This CDR3 comprises 15 residues. Trimming stripped 2 bases from V and 6 bases from J, with 14 bases between. Germline V gene lookup returns CDR1 SGHRS and CDR2 YFSETQ. CDR3 residues: CASSFGGSSYEKLFF. In DNA form, the CDR3 reads TGCGCCAGCAGCTTCGGGGGGAGTTCGTATGAAAAACTGTTTTTT.

The chain joins TRBV20-1 to TRBJ2-7; 9 bases fit TRBD1. J lost 1 base, V lost 6 bases, and 10 bases had no gene match. The CDR3 runs 15 residues. Germline V gene sequence: CDR1 DFQATT, CDR2 SNEGSKA (reference sequence). CDR3 sequence (DNA): TGCAGTGCGCCAACAGGGGGCTTCGTTTCCTACGAGCAGTACTTC. It codes for CSAPTGGFVSYEQYF.

This clonotype was detected many times. This rearrangement joins TRBV5-1 to TRBJ2-3; weak D call: TRBD2 (6 bases). Per the germline V gene, CDR1 is SGHRS and CDR2 is YFSETQ. The V end lost 4 bases, the J end lost 2 bases, and 11 bases lay between the germline ends. The length of the CDR3 is 14 residues. For the CDR3, the DNA is TGCGCCAGCAGCCGAAGGACTATCACAGATACGCAGTATTTT. Translated: CASSRRTITDTQYF.

This CDR3 is CASSLGNRVTYGYTF. The CDR3 bases are TGTGCCAGCAGCCTAGGGAACAGGGTAACCTATGGCTACACCTTC. The rearrangement joins TRBV7-9 to TRBJ1-2, with D tentatively TRBD1 (6 bases). V was cut by 5 bases and J by 4 bases, with 17 bases left in between. The CDR3 totals 15 residues. Germline V CDR1 and CDR2: SEHNR, FQNEAQ (reference sequence).

This clonotype was seen a few times. V usage is TRBV7-2 and J usage is TRBJ1-5; D gene uncertain. Germline CDR1 reads SGHTA; CDR2 reads FQGNSA. This CDR3 has 14 amino acids. V shed 1 base and J shed 5 bases, with 9 bases lying between them. CDR3 coding DNA: TGTGCCAGCAGCTTAGGGGTTGGGGATCAGCCCCAGCATTTT. Protein product: CASSLGVGDQPQHF.

V is TRBV10-3 and J is TRBJ2-5; D possibly corresponds to TRBD2 (5 bases). The V gene's germline CDR1 is ENHRY and CDR2 SYGVKD. CDR3 length equals 14 residues. The V end was cut by 3 bases, the J end by 0 bases, with 8 bases between. The CDR3 protein is CAISDSGYQETQYF. The CDR3 DNA is TGTGCCATCAGTGACTCGGGGTACCAAGAGACCCAGTACTTC.

This clonotype showed up just a few times. The rearrangement links TRBV7-2 to TRBJ2-2; D unclear. CDR1 is SGHTA, CDR2 FQGNSA, per germline. The CDR3 is 16 amino acids. V lost 0 bases, J lost 4 bases, and 12 bases lay in between. CDR3 sequence reads: CASSLALAGGTGELFF. The CDR3 bases are TGTGCCAGCAGCTTAGCGTTAGCCGGCGGCACCGGGGAGCTGTTTTTT.

This clonotype was detected a few times. The CDR3 coding sequence is TGTGCCAGTTCGCAGGGGGGTCCTACTAACTATGGCTACACCTTC. It is translated as CASSQGGPTNYGYTF. The rearrangement links TRBV5-6 to TRBJ1-2, with 7 positions matching TRBD1. CDR1 SGHDT and CDR2 YYEEEE come from the germline V gene. Unmatched junction bases numbered 10, after V lost 8 bases and J lost 0 bases. The CDR3 consists of 15 residues.

Only a few counts were recorded for this clonotype. V is TRBV20-1 and J is TRBJ2-1, with 7 bases lining up with TRBD1. The CDR3 covers 16 residues. Germline loops: CDR1 DFQATT, CDR2 SNEGSKA (reference sequence). J was trimmed by 0 bases and V by 0 bases; bases with no gene match: 5. The CDR3: CSARDPTGSSYNEQFF. The CDR3 DNA reads as TGCAGTGCTAGAGATCCGACAGGGAGCTCCTACAATGAGCAGTTCTTC.

This chain uses TRBV7-3 with TRBJ2-1; perhaps TRBD2 as D (6 bases). The CDR3 is 16 residues long. CDR1 and CDR2 from the germline V gene are SGHTA and FQGTGA. The V end lost 5 bases, the J end lost 2 bases, and 16 bases lay between the germline ends. CDR3 coding DNA: TGTGCCAGCAGCGAGTGGGGGGTCATGCCCTACAATGAGCAGTTCTTC. It yields the protein CASSEWGVMPYNEQFF.

V is TRBV10-2 and J is TRBJ2-2, with 10 bases lining up with TRBD2. The germline V gene has CDR1 WSHSY and CDR2 SAAADI. J gave up 7 bases and V 6 bases, and 11 bases lay outside the gene matches. The CDR3 runs to 16 residues. The CDR3 sequence is CASSVLAGAQGGELFF. The CDR3, as DNA: TGCGCCAGCAGCGTCCTAGCGGGGGCCCAAGGCGGGGAGCTGTTTTTT.

There are a few counts of this clonotype. The V call is TRBV12-3 or TRBV12-4, the J call TRBJ1-2; 7 bases align to TRBD1. J gave up 4 bases and V 6 bases, and 5 bases lay outside the gene matches. The CDR3 length is 13 residues. CDR3 in amino acids: CASRNRGSYGYTF. Here the CDR3 DNA reads TGTGCCAGCAGGAACAGGGGATCCTATGGCTACACCTTC.

The chain links TRBV7-3 to TRBJ2-7, with D perhaps matching TRBD1 (6 bases). Trimming cost V 4 bases and J 1 base, with 11 bases left between them. The germline gives CDR1 SGHTA, CDR2 FQGTGA. CDR3 length: 14 amino acids. The CDR3 nucleotides read TGTGCCAGCAGCTCGGACAGCGCTTCCTACGAGCAGTACTTC. This encodes CASSSDSASYEQYF.

V gene TRBV12-3 or TRBV12-4 combines with J gene TRBJ2-1; 8 bases fit TRBD2. V shed 6 bases and J 1 base; nucleotides not matched to a gene: 8. The CDR3 sequence is 16 residues long. CDR3 loop: CASSPGAGGSYNEQFF. In DNA form, the CDR3 reads TGTGCCAGCAGCCCTGGGGCGGGGGGATCCTACAATGAGCAGTTCTTC.

At least ten counts were recorded for this clonotype. V gene TRBV29-1 combines with J gene TRBJ2-7; 10 nucleotides align to TRBD1. Trimming at V came to 2 bases and at J to 2 bases, leaving 6 bases not matched to a gene. The CDR3 extends over 15 amino acids. Looked up from germline, CDR1 is SQVTM and CDR2 is ANQGSEA. The CDR3 sequence: CSVEFGTGETYEQYF. CDR3 DNA: TGCAGCGTTGAATTTGGGACAGGGGAAACCTACGAGCAGTACTTC.

This clonotype was found a few times. The genes are TRBV11-1 and TRBJ2-3; D ambiguous. The CDR3 sequence is 13 residues long. The V and J ends lost 4 bases and 6 bases respectively, with 11 bases between them. Germline V gene data show CDR1 as SGHAT and CDR2 as FQDESV (reference sequence). Here the CDR3 reads CASSWGRKDTQYF. CDR3 DNA sequence: TGTGCCAGCAGCTGGGGAAGAAAGGATACGCAGTATTTT.

The J gene is TRBJ1-4, the V gene TRBV18; unclear D gene. This CDR3 region has 16 residues. Germline V CDR1 and CDR2: KGHSH, LQKENI. Trimming took off 0 bases at V and 7 bases at J, with 15 bases between the two ends. CDR3 loop: CASSPPVSGVREKLFF. The CDR3 DNA reads TGTGCCAGCTCACCACCGGTTTCGGGAGTTCGTGAAAAACTGTTTTTT. Based on the CDR3 plus reference TRBV18 and TRBJ1-4, the full variable domain is NAGVMQNPRHLVRRRGQEARLRCSPMKGHSHVYWYRQLPEEGLKFMVYLQKENIIDESGMPKERFSAEFPKEGPSILRIQQVVRGDSAAYFCASSPPVSGVREKLFFGSGTQLSVL.

This clonotype was counted many times. The V and J genes are TRBV5-1 and TRBJ1-1; D call uncertain. V was clipped by 0 bases and J by 1 base, with 10 bases between them. CDR1 and CDR2 (germline): SGHRS, YFSETQ. This CDR3 is built from 15 residues. CDR3 residues: CASSLVITGNTEAFF. For the CDR3, the DNA is TGCGCCAGCAGCTTGGTTATAACGGGGAACACTGAAGCTTTCTTT.